This T cell receptor (beta chain) is drawn from a study of cytomegalovirus exposure and HLA in healthy donors. Study results and limitations: Later examination showed HLA-associated TCR beta chains had greater clonal expansion than equally common others. The analysis excluded some indistinguishable V segments, including TRBV6-2 and TRBV6-3. One later analysis reportedly identified an Asian-associated ancestry cluster that showed fewer N-insertions than the roughly 600-donor mean. The investigators catalogued 180 or so TCR beta chains as cytomegalovirus-associated.

Researchers ran the PCR with 60 Vbeta and 13 Jbeta primers. Sequencing was performed with immunoSEQ multiplex PCR; in TCRdb, only in-frame clones are kept and a portion is missing. The sample contains 120,000 to 150,000 clones, 78% of which appear only once. The germline V gene encodes CDR1 SQVTM and CDR2 ANQGSEA. V lost 6 bases and J lost 5; bases outside the gene matches: 5. This CDR3 is 14 amino acids long. The sample holds one count of this clone. Its target is unknown. V gene TRBV29-1 combines with J gene TRBJ2-2, with 11 positions matching TRBD1. Sequencing input: PBMCs. The TCR sequence derives from a male donor in good health and CMV-seronegative. CDR3 nucleotides: TGCAGCGTCGGGACAGGGGGTCCTACCGGGGAGCTGTTTTTT. Protein product: CSVGTGGPTGELFF.